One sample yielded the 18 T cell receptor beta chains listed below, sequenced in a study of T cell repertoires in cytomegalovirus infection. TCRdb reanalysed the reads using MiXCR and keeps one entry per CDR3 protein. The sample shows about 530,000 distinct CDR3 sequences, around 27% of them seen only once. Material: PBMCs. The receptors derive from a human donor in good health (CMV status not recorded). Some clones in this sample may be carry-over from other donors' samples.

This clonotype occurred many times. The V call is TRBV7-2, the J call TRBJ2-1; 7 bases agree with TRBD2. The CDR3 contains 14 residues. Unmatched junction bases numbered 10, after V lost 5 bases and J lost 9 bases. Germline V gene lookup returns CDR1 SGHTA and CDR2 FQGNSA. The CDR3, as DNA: TGTGCCAGCAGCCTAAAACGCGGGAGTGGTGAGCAGTTCTTC. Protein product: CASSLKRGSGEQFF.

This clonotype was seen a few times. CDR3 residues: CASSYASGSKDTQYF. CDR3 in DNA: TGTGCCAGCAGTTACGCGAGCGGGAGTAAAGATACGCAGTATTTT. J is TRBJ2-3 and V is TRBV6-2 or TRBV6-3; 8 positions match TRBD2. The CDR3 has 15 residues. The V gene end was trimmed by 2 bases and the J gene end by 5 bases; junction bases not matched to a gene: 6. Germline-derived CDR1 and CDR2 are MNHEY and SVGEGT.

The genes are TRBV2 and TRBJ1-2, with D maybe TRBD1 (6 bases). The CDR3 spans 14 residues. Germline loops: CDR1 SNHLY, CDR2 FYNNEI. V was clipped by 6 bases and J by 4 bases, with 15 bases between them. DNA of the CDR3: TGTGCCAGCAGCCCCACAGGGTTTGGCTATGGCTACACCTTC. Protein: CASSPTGFGYGYTF.

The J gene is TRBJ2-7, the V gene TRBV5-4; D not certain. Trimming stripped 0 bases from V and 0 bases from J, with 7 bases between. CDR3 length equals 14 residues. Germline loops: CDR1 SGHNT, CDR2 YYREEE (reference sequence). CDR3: CASSLERISYEQYF. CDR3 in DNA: TGTGCCAGCAGCTTGGAGAGAATCTCCTACGAGCAGTACTTC.

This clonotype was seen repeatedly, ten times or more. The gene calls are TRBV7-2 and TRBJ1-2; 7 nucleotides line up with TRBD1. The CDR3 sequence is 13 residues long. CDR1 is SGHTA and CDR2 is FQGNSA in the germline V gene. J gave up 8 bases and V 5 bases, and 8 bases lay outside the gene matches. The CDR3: CASSKQGRFGYTF. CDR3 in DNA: TGTGCCAGCAGCAAACAGGGGCGCTTCGGCTACACCTTC.

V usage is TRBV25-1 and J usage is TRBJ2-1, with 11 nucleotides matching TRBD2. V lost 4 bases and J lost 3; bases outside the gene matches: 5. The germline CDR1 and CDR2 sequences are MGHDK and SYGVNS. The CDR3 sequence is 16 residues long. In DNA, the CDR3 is TGTGCCAGCAGTGGCCTTACTAGCGGGAGCTACAATGAGCAGTTCTTC. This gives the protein CASSGLTSGSYNEQFF.

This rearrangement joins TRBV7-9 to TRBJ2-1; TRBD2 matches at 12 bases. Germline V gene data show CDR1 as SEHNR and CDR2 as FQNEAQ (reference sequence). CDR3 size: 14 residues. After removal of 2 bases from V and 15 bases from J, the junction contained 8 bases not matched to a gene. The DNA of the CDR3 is TGTGCCAGCAGCTTATCTAGCGGGAGGGATTTTGTGTTCTTC. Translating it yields CASSLSSGRDFVFF.

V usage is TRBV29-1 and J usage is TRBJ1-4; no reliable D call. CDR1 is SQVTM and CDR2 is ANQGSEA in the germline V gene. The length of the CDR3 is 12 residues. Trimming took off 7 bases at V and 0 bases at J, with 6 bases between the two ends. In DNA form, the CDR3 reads TGCAGCGGGATTACAACTAATGAAAAACTGTTTTTT. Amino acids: CSGITTNEKLFF.

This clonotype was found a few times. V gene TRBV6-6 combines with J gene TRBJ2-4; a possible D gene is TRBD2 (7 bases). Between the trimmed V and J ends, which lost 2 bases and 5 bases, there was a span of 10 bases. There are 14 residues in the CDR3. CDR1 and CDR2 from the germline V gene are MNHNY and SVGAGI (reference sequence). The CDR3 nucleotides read TGTGCCAGCAGTTACGGGGGGGCACAAAACATTCAGTACTTC. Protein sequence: CASSYGGAQNIQYF.

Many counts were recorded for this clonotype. The CDR3 is CASSASGSDTQYF. The CDR3 DNA sequence: TGTGCCAGCAGTGCTAGCGGGAGTGATACGCAGTATTTT. The chain links TRBV2 to TRBJ2-3, with 10 bases lining up with TRBD2. Germline CDR1 is SNHLY and CDR2 is FYNNEI. V was clipped by 4 bases and J by 6 bases; unmatched bases: 1. The CDR3 is 13 residues long.

CDR3 sequence (DNA): TGTGCCAGCAGCTTAGTAACTAGTTCACTAGCGGGGGATCGTGACATCAATGAGCAGTTCTTC. It yields the protein CASSLVTSSLAGDRDINEQFF. This sequence joins TRBV11-1 and TRBJ2-1; 11 bases are a match to TRBD2. With V trimmed by 1 base and J by 6 bases, 20 bases remained unmatched. CDR1 is SGHAT and CDR2 is FQDESV in the germline V gene (reference sequence). The CDR3 loop spans 21 amino acids.

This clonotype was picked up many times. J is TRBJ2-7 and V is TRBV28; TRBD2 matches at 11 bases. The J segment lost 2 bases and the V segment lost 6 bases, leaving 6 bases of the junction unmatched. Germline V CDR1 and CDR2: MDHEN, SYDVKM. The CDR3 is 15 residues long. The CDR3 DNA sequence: TGTGCCAGCAGAATCACTAGCGGGAGAACCTACGAGCAGTACTTC. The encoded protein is CASRITSGRTYEQYF. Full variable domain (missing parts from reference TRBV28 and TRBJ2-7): DVKVTQSSRYLVKRTGEKVFLECVQDMDHENMFWYRQDPGLGLRLIYFSYDVKMKEKGDIPEGYSVSREKKERFSLILESASTNQTSMYLCASRITSGRTYEQYFGPGTRLTVT.

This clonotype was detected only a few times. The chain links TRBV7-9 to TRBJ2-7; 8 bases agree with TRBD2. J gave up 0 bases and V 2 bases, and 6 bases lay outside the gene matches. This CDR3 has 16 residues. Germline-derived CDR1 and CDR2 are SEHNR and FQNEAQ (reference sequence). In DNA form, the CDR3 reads TGTGCCAGCAGCTTAAAAAGTAGCGGGGTCTCCTACGAGCAGTACTTC. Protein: CASSLKSSGVSYEQYF.

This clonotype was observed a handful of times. CDR3 amino acids: CASEPAGENEQFF. CDR3 DNA sequence: TGTGCCAGTGAACCGGCGGGGGAGAATGAGCAGTTCTTC. The chain is built from TRBV19 and TRBJ2-1; 7 bases map to TRBD2. The CDR3 covers 13 residues. Trimming cost V 8 bases and J 7 bases; bases outside gene matches: 8. Germline loops: CDR1 LNHDA, CDR2 SQIVND (reference sequence).

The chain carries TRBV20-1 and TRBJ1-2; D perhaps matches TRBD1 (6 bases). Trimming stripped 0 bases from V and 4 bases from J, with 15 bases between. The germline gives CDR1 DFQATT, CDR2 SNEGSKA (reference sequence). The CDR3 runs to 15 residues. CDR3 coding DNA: TGCAGTGCTAGAGACTCAAAGACAGGCGCCTATGGCTACACCTTC. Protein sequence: CSARDSKTGAYGYTF.

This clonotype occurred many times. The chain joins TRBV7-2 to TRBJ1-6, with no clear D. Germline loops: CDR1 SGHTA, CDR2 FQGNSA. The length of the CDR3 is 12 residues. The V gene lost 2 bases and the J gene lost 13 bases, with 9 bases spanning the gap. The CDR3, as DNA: TGTGCCAGCAGCTTATCACTGGGGCCCCTCCACTTT. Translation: CASSLSLGPLHF. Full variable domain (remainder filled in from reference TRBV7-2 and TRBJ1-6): GAGVSQSPSNKVTEKGKDVELRCDPISGHTALYWYRQSLGQGLEFLIYFQGNSAPDKSGLPSDRFSAERTGGSVSTLTIQRTQQEDSAVYLCASSLSLGPLHFGNGTRLTVT.

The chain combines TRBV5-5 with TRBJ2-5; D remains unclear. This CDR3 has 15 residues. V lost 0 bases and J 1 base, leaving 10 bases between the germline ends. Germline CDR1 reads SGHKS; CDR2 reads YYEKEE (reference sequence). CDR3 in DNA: TGTGCCAGCAGCTTGGTGGCTGTTGTCCAAGAGACCCAGTACTTC. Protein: CASSLVAVVQETQYF.

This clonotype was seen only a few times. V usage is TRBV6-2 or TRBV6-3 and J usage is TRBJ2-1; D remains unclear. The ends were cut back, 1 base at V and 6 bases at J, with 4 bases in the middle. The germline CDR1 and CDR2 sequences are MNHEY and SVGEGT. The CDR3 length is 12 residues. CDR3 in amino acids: CASSYLSNEQFF. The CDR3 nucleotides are TGTGCCAGCAGTTACTTGTCCAATGAGCAGTTCTTC.